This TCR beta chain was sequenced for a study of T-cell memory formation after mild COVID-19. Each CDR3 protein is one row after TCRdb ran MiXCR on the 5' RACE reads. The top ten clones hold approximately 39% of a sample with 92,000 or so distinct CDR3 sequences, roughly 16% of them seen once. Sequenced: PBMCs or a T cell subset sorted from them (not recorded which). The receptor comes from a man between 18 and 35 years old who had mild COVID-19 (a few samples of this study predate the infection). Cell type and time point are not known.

The CDR3 region has the DNA TGTGCCAGCAGCTTCATTGGACTAGCGGGGGGCACAGATACGCAGTATTTT. This gives the protein CASSFIGLAGGTDTQYF. V and J are TRBV7-9 and TRBJ2-3; 13 positions match TRBD2. The V gene's germline CDR1 is SEHNR and CDR2 FQNEAQ (reference sequence). The J segment lost 1 base and the V segment lost 3 bases, leaving 4 bases of the junction unmatched. The CDR3 length is 17 residues.